This T cell receptor (beta chain) originates from a study of blood T cells in healthy people across ages. General study points: Investigators viewed diversity estimates from one million T cells as underestimates, the study reported. More naive CD4+ cells and higher diversity were found in long-lived than in aged donors.

Each sample yielded at least 6 micrograms of PBMC total RNA. Worth noting for this clonotype: Its specificity is not known.

A second PCR, run for about 6 to 11 cycles, used a sample-barcoded 5' primer plus a J-beta primer mix. TCRdb redid the calling of the 5' RACE reads with MiXCR, one entry per CDR3 protein. The sample comprises roughly 790,000 distinct CDR3 sequences, around 46% of which are singletons, and about 20% rests with the top ten. The source of this sequence is a woman in her sixties or seventies in good health. The sequenced sample consisted of blood.

CDR3 residues: CASSPPNRFSTTDTQYF. CDR3 DNA sequence: TGTGCCAGCTCACCACCGAACAGGTTTTCAACTACAGATACGCAGTATTTT. The chain employs TRBV18 and TRBJ2-3; TRBD1 is a possible D gene (5 bases). The CDR3 totals 17 residues. The germline CDR1 and CDR2 sequences are KGHSH and LQKENI. Trimming took 0 bases from V and 3 from J, leaving 16 bases between them.